This entry describes one T cell receptor (beta chain). The data were taken from a study of regulatory T cells in long-lasting Graves disease. The CDR3 covers 16 residues. Germline lookup yields CDR1 SGHDN and CDR2 FVKESK. J was trimmed by 7 bases and V by 1 base; bases with no gene match: 10. iRepertoire HTBI primers and Arm-PCR of CDR3 regions built TCR beta libraries. TCRdb itself ran the multiplex PCR reads through MiXCR, one entry per CDR3 protein. The sample lists about 440,000 distinct CDR3 sequences; around 17% were seen once. Time point noted: newly diagnosed GD, antithyroid drugs for less than 3 months. Making the TCR library involved RNA that had been extracted from PBMCs. This sample was shared with a second study, whose subject was T cells in Graves' hyperthyroidism and ophthalmopathy.

The chain recombines TRBV14 with TRBJ1-2; 9 bases match TRBD1. The receptor was derived from a woman between 18 and 30 years old with Graves disease. The source was peripheral blood mononuclear cells (PBMCs), collected at new diagnosis, from a patient treated with antithyroid drugs. The CDR3 sequence: CASSQVIGTGWSGYTF. The CDR3 coding sequence is TGTGCCAGCAGCCAAGTCATTGGGACAGGGTGGAGTGGCTACACCTTC.